These 10 T cell receptor beta chains originate from one sample sequenced in a study of PD-L1 blockade in urothelial cancer. Profiling relied on immunoSEQ multiplex PCR, and the TCRdb table lists in-frame clones only, not all of them. The sample shows approximately 36,000 clones, 84% of them seen only once. Specified time point: peripheral blood 6 weeks after treatment start. Sequenced here: PBMCs, sampled around atezolizumab (anti-PD-L1) treatment. All receptors come from a man aged 40-55 years with urothelial cancer.

The rearrangement uses TRBV15 and TRBJ1-5, with 12 bases that match TRBD1. Germline V lookup: CDR1 LNHNV, CDR2 YYDKDF (reference sequence). The CDR3 extends over 17 amino acids. J lost 6 bases, V lost 2 bases, and 8 bases had no gene match. CDR3 residues: CATSRPGGQGAGQPQHF. The CDR3 DNA reads TGTGCCACCAGCAGACCTGGGGGACAGGGGGCCGGTCAGCCCCAGCATTTT.

The J gene is TRBJ2-5, the V gene TRBV5-1, with 9 bases aligning to TRBD1. V was pared by 3 bases and J by 4 bases, with 4 bases of the junction left unmatched. CDR1 and CDR2 from the germline V gene are SGHRS and YFSETQ. The CDR3 length is 14 residues. CDR3 sequence reads: CASSSGQGPETQYF. Written as DNA, the CDR3 is TGCGCCAGCAGCTCGGGACAGGGTCCAGAGACCCAGTACTTC.

This chain links TRBV18 with TRBJ2-1; TRBD1 matches at 7 bases. The CDR3 runs to 14 residues. Trimming cost V 3 bases and J 3 bases; bases outside gene matches: 2. Looked up from germline, CDR1 is KGHSH and CDR2 is LQKENI. As DNA, the CDR3 is TGTGCCAGCTCACCTGACAGGGTCTACAATGAGCAGTTCTTC. Encoded protein: CASSPDRVYNEQFF.

There are a few counts of this clone. The gene calls are TRBV6-6 and TRBJ2-2; D is perhaps TRBD2 (6 bases). The CDR3 has 13 amino acids. V was trimmed by 5 bases and J by 7 bases, leaving 11 bases between them. CDR1 and CDR2 from the germline V gene are MNHNY and SVGAGI (reference sequence). The chain's CDR3 is CASSVGGVGELFF. The CDR3 nucleotides read TGTGCCAGCAGTGTGGGGGGTGTCGGGGAGCTGTTTTTT.

This clone was detected a few times. The chain combines TRBV4-3 with TRBJ2-1; 10 bases line up with TRBD1. After removal of 0 bases from V and 7 bases from J, the junction contained 3 bases not matched to a gene. CDR1 is LGHNA, CDR2 YSLEER, per germline. This CDR3 has 15 amino acids. DNA for the CDR3: TGCGCCAGCAGCCAAGAAGGGACAGGGGAAAATGAGCAGTTCTTC. Its translation is CASSQEGTGENEQFF.

V gene TRBV15 combines with J gene TRBJ1-5; perhaps TRBD1 as D (6 bases). The germline V and J ends were trimmed by 0 bases and 4 bases, with 13 bases remaining between them. The CDR3 has 16 residues. CDR1 is LNHNV, CDR2 YYDKDF, per germline (reference sequence). CDR3 in amino acids: CATSREGQRINQPQHF. The CDR3 coding sequence is TGTGCCACCAGCAGAGAAGGACAGCGCATAAATCAGCCCCAGCATTTT.

The chain couples TRBV7-9 to TRBJ1-1; possible D gene TRBD1, 5 bases. Germline CDR1 is SEHNR and CDR2 is FQNEAQ (reference sequence). Trimming removed 4 bases at V and 1 base at J, with 7 bases between. This CDR3 has 13 amino acids. CDR3 nucleotides: TGTGCCAGCAGCTACACAGGGAACACTGAAGCTTTCTTT. This translates into CASSYTGNTEAFF.

This sequence joins TRBV4-2 and TRBJ2-1, with D possibly TRBD2 on 7 matching bases. The V gene lost 1 base and the J gene lost 5 bases, with 18 bases spanning the gap. The germline CDR1 and CDR2 sequences are LGHNA and YNFKEQ. This CDR3 has 17 residues. The CDR3 DNA sequence: TGTGCCAGCAGCCAAGGCGCCGAGGGGAGGGGGAACAATGAGCAGTTCTTC. It is translated as CASSQGAEGRGNNEQFF.

This rearrangement joins TRBV30 to TRBJ1-5, with 10 bases fitting TRBD1. The CDR3 is made up of 13 amino acids. The V segment lost 4 bases and the J segment 5 bases; nucleotides outside the gene matches: 2. Looked up from germline, CDR1 is GTSNPN and CDR2 is SVGIG (reference sequence). CDR3 nucleotides: TGTGCCTGGAAAGGGACAGGGGATCAGCCCCAGCATTTT. It encodes CAWKGTGDQPQHF.

The gene calls are TRBV28 and TRBJ1-2, with no clear D. With 5 bases removed from V and 7 bases from J, the gap between germline ends came to 14 bases. Germline CDR1 MDHEN, CDR2 SYDVKM. This CDR3 has 13 residues. CDR3 amino acids: CASSPTDMLGYTF. In DNA form, the CDR3 reads TGTGCCAGCAGTCCTACAGACATGCTTGGCTACACCTTC.